This is a list of T cell receptor beta chains from one sample in a study of shared clonotypes between healthy human individuals. Data came from immunoSEQ multiplex PCR; TCRdb stores just in-frame clones and leaves some out. Here the sample spans 2.3 million or so clones, 80% to 95% being singletons. The specimen was naive CD4+ T cells from PBMCs. The receptors were sampled from a man between 18 and 29 years old in good health. Some clones in this sample may be carry-over from other donors' samples. Each CDR3 is given with its conserved first and last residue. The D gene is left open where the match is weak. Clone size is shown for a subset of rows, as once, few, many or a class of expanded clone.

j_call clone_size d_call v_call cdr3_nt cdr3_aa
TRBJ2-3 once TRBD2 TRBV4-1 TGCGCCAGCAGCCAAAAAGGACTAGCGGGGAACACAGATACGCAGTATTTT CASSQKGLAGNTDTQYF
TRBJ1-5 NA TRBD1 TRBV6-6 TGTGCCAGCACCCCAGGGGGTGACAATCAGCCCCAGCATTTT CASTPGGDNQPQHF
TRBJ1-5 NA NA TRBV2 TGTGCCAGCAGTGAAGGGCAGGGCTATCAGCCCCAGCATTTT CASSEGQGYQPQHF
TRBJ1-2 NA NA TRBV20-1 TGCAGTATAGGCGGGGACTATGGCTACACCTTC CSIGGDYGYTF
TRBJ1-5 NA TRBD1 TRBV9 TGTGCCAGCAGCCCCCGGACAGGGCTAAATCAGCCCCAGCATTTT CASSPRTGLNQPQHF
TRBJ1-5 once NA TRBV6-5 TGTGCCAGCAGTCCCAGGGGCCAGCCCCAGCATTTT CASSPRGQPQHF
TRBJ2-6 NA NA TRBV28 TGTGCCAGCAGTTTGCAAGTTCGTGGGTTTTTATCTGGGGCCAACGTCCTGACTTTC CASSLQVRGFLSGANVLTF
TRBJ2-2 once TRBD2 TRBV12-5 TGTGCTAGTGGTCTGACTAGCGGGGGAAACACCGGGGAGCTGTTTTTT CASGLTSGGNTGELFF
TRBJ2-1 NA TRBD2 TRBV7-8 TGTGCCAGCAGCCCGGGGCTAGCGGGAGGCAGGGAGCAGTTCTTC CASSPGLAGGREQFF
TRBJ2-1 NA NA TRBV29-1 TGCAGCGTTGTCTCCCCGGGAGAGCAGTTCTTC CSVVSPGEQFF
TRBJ1-5 NA NA TRBV28 TGTGCCAGCAGTGAGGACTCAGGGAGCGGCCAGCCCCAGCATTTT CASSEDSGSGQPQHF